The sequence of this T cell receptor (beta chain) was determined in a study of blood T cells in healthy people across ages (dated by TCRdb to about 2015). With respect to the entire study: Template switching captured roughly one uniquely barcoded TCR beta cDNA molecule per two T cells in model experiments. The donors were divided into four age groups: young (average about 15 years), middle-aged (roughly 40), aged (about 61) and long-lived (nearly 85). For two donors (one aged 18 to 29 and one aged 80 or older), the study analyzed two additional independent replicas of 1 million unique cDNA reads from the same blood draw. The study measured age-related changes in TCR beta repertoire diversity using deep sequencing normalized with unique cDNA molecular identifiers. Donors of different ages were randomly distributed across sequencing lanes to avoid experimental bias.

CDR1 and CDR2 are drawn from the germline V gene: SGHRS, YFSETQ. The CDR3 runs 15 residues from the cysteine to the phenylalanine. Only the CDR3 portion is preserved as DNA: 45 bases, with reading frame beginning at the first base. V is cut back by 4 bases and J by 2 bases, with 4 bases in the junction unmatched. On the study overall, not on this receptor specifically: Compared with the aged group, the long-lived group had more naive CD4+ T cells, fewer expanded clones and increased TCR diversity, a pattern suggesting age selection. As age increased, observed TCR beta diversity per million T cells dropped in a roughly linear way, and a significant reduction was already evident by age about 40. Estimates of total diversity from one million sequenced T cells were regarded as lower bounds and underestimates. A strong correlation was found between observed TCR beta diversity and the percentage of naive T cells measured by flow cytometry. Conclusive comparison of naive and antigen-experienced compartments was prevented by the profiling of bulk unsorted PBMCs. Donor CMV infection status was unknown, potentially confounding age-related changes in expanded clonotypes.

The 39 donors, aged about 6 to 95 years, were systemically healthy Caucasian individuals from Russia. About 9.1 milliliters of peripheral blood were collected from each donor into EDTA-treated Vacutainer tubes. PBMCs were isolated by Ficoll-Paque density-gradient centrifugation, with at least 6 million obtained per sample. Trizol reagent was used to extract total RNA from the PBMCs, yielding at least 5.5 micrograms per sample. The percentages of naive CD45RAhigh/CD27high T cells were determined by flow cytometry on a PBMC aliquot from every donor. This clonotype has just a few counts. The antigen this receptor binds is unknown. Base qualities are missing; no much larger clone stands one base away. Library preparation was by 5' RACE. TCRdb lists the instrument as Illumina HiSeq 2500. A second PCR of roughly 7 to 11 cycles was run with a J-beta primer mix and a sample-barcoded 5' primer. A unique molecular identifier was introduced onto each TCR beta cDNA molecule by a template-switch 5' adaptor carrying 12 random nucleotides. At least 2.5 million CDR3-containing paired-end reads were obtained from each sample. First-strand cDNA synthesis was performed from all RNA using the Mint cDNA synthesis kit, with priming by a TRBC-specific oligonucleotide. Following uracil-DNA glycosylase treatment, all cDNA underwent a first 18-cycle PCR with the universal primers M1SS and BC2_uni_R. Concerning the study's data processing: For normalization, 1 million high-quality reads, each with a distinct molecular identifier, were randomly selected from each sample. Instead of being binned into consensus sequences, reads with shared molecular identifiers were discarded. CDR3 identification, clonotype clustering and error correction used MiTCR with a Q25 quality threshold and the strictest error-elimination algorithm. Lower-bound total TCR beta diversity was estimated with a nonparametric unseen species model using Euler transformation. TCRdb reran the public reads through fastp at Q25 and MiXCR, keeping productive beta chains. A single entry per CDR3 protein holds the most common genes and DNA from its merged rows. TCRdb's processing, not the authors', yielded these V and J calls. Recorded for this sample are about 1,500,000 distinct CDR3 sequences; roughly 28% of them occurred a single time. The ten largest clones take up about 8% of the sample.

The rearrangement combines TRBV5-1 with TRBJ2-2, with 8 junctional bases fitting TRBD1. Material: blood. The source of this sequence is a woman aged 25-40 years in good health. The CDR3 protein sequence reads: CASSTGQGNTGELFF. The nucleotides are TGCGCCAGCAGCACCGGACAGGGAAACACCGGGGAGCTGTTTTTT.